These 30 T cell receptor beta chains originate from one sample sequenced in a study of identical twins. TCRdb passed the 5' RACE reads through MiXCR, listing each CDR3 protein once. The sample carries around 1.7 million distinct CDR3 sequences, about 32% recorded once. The sequencing sample was made of cord blood. The receptors come from a newborn girl in good health.

The chain combines TRBV7-9 with TRBJ2-2; 7 bases align to TRBD2. This CDR3 region has 15 residues. In germline, CDR1 is SEHNR, CDR2 FQNEAQ (reference sequence). The J segment lost 5 bases and the V segment lost 0 bases, leaving 3 bases of the junction unmatched. The DNA of the CDR3 is TGTGCCAGCAGCTTAGCTAGCGGGCTGACCGGGGAGCTGTTTTTT. Protein sequence: CASSLASGLTGELFF.

This clonotype occurred once. CDR3 in DNA: TGCAGTGCTAGAGGTCGTCCGGGACTAGCGGGAGGCTCCATATACAATGAGCAGTTCTTC. Translating gives CSARGRPGLAGGSIYNEQFF. The chain carries TRBV20-1 and TRBJ2-1; 15 bases are a match to TRBD2. CDR1 is DFQATT, CDR2 SNEGSKA, per germline (reference sequence). This CDR3 has 20 residues. With 1 base clipped from V and 4 bases from J, the junction kept 14 bases outside the gene matches.

This clonotype was recorded once. The chain combines TRBV20-1 with TRBJ2-6; 11 nucleotides match TRBD2. Germline values: CDR1 DFQATT, CDR2 SNEGSKA (reference sequence). V lost 3 bases and J lost 3; bases outside the gene matches: 10. CDR3 length equals 18 residues. CDR3 amino acids: CSASGGLAALGGANVLTF. The CDR3 region has the DNA TGCAGTGCTAGTGGGGGACTAGCGGCCCTCGGTGGGGCCAACGTCCTGACTTTC.

The V call is TRBV2, the J call TRBJ1-6; D is ambiguous. V was trimmed by 3 bases and J by 11 bases, leaving 5 bases between them. In germline, CDR1 is SNHLY, CDR2 FYNNEI. The CDR3 spans 11 residues. The CDR3 region is CASSDVAPLHF. CDR3 nucleotides: TGTGCCAGCAGTGATGTGGCACCCCTCCACTTT. The complete variable domain, with remaining parts taken from reference TRBV2 and TRBJ1-6, reads EPEVTQTPSHQVTQMGQEVILRCVPISNHLYFYWYRQILGQKVEFLVSFYNNEISEKSEIFDDQFSVERPDGSNFTLKIRSTKLEDSAMYFCASSDVAPLHFGNGTRLTVT.

The V call is TRBV4-1, the J call TRBJ2-7; TRBD1 matches at 8 bases. J gave up 3 bases and V 0 bases, and 7 bases lay outside the gene matches. CDR1 MGHRA and CDR2 YSYEKL come from the germline V gene. The CDR3 spans 16 residues. CDR3 protein: CASSQDLGRGLYEQYF. The CDR3 nucleotides read TGCGCCAGCAGCCAAGATCTAGGCAGGGGGCTCTACGAGCAGTACTTC.

This clonotype was recorded at least ten times. The chain combines TRBV29-1 with TRBJ2-3; maybe TRBD2 (6 bases). V was shortened by 2 bases and J by 3 bases, with 18 bases between the two germline ends. The germline CDR1 and CDR2 sequences are SQVTM and ANQGSEA. The CDR3 totals 16 residues. The CDR3 DNA follows: TGCAGCGTTGAATTTAGGAGGGCCGCCTCTACAGATACGCAGTATTTT. Its protein product is CSVEFRRAASTDTQYF.

The chain uses TRBV21-1 and TRBJ2-7. TRBV21-1 is tagged as a pseudogene. The CDR3 contains 12 residues. CDR3 nucleotides: TGTGCCAGCACCGCAACCCTCTACGAGCAGTACTTC. Its translation: CASTATLYEQYF.

This clonotype was found a few times. The V and J genes are TRBV11-2 and TRBJ2-3; D ambiguous. Trimming stripped 3 bases from V and 3 bases from J, with 10 bases between. CDR1 is SGHAT and CDR2 is FQNNGV in the germline V gene. This CDR3 contains 14 residues. CDR3 nucleotide sequence: TGTGCCAGCAGCTTCAACGGCTTGACAGATACGCAGTATTTT. Its protein is CASSFNGLTDTQYF.

This clonotype showed up just a few times. V and J are TRBV10-2 and TRBJ2-1; D might be TRBD1 (6 bases). The V and J ends lost 10 bases and 7 bases respectively, with 11 bases between them. CDR1 and CDR2 (germline): WSHSY, SAAADI. The CDR3 covers 11 residues. As DNA, the CDR3 is TGCGCCATACAGGGTTTGAATGAGCAGTTCTTC. Translating it yields CAIQGLNEQFF.

This clonotype was detected a few times. The genes are TRBV9 and TRBJ2-1, with 7 bases aligning to TRBD2. Trimming took 3 bases from V and 6 from J; bases not matched to a gene: 6. Germline V CDR1 and CDR2: SGDLS, YYNGEE. The CDR3 runs to 14 residues. CDR3 amino acids: CASSAHREVNEQFF. The CDR3 nucleotides read TGTGCCAGCAGCGCCCACCGGGAGGTCAATGAGCAGTTCTTC.

The chain uses TRBV14 and TRBJ2-7; 14 bases line up with TRBD2. Germline V gives CDR1 SGHDN, CDR2 FVKESK. This CDR3 region has 17 residues. V shed 1 base and J 5 bases; nucleotides not matched to a gene: 7. The CDR3 is CASSQALGLAGGNEQYF. The DNA for the CDR3 is TGTGCCAGCAGCCAAGCCCTCGGACTAGCGGGGGGAAACGAGCAGTACTTC.

This clonotype was counted only a few times. V usage is TRBV6-6 and J usage is TRBJ1-2; a possible D gene is TRBD1 (6 bases). CDR3 length: 15 amino acids. Germline values: CDR1 MNHNY, CDR2 SVGAGI (reference sequence). V lost 2 bases to trimming and J lost 5 bases, with 15 bases between them. This CDR3 is CASSYAPGQTYGYTF. As DNA, the CDR3 is TGTGCCAGCAGTTACGCTCCGGGACAAACTTATGGCTACACCTTC.

Of note for this clonotype: Just one base apart from a much larger clone, this may be a read error. This sequence joins TRBV20-1 and TRBJ2-5, with unresolved D. This CDR3 contains 17 residues. Germline CDR1 is DFQATT and CDR2 is SNEGSKA (reference sequence). V was cut by 5 bases and J by 11 bases, with 33 bases left in between. The CDR3 region is CSAPQLNREVLDNEQYF. CDR3 DNA sequence: TGCAGTGCTCCTCAACTAAACAGAGAAGTTTTAGACAATGAGCAGTACTTC.

The chain recombines TRBV6-6 with TRBJ1-6, with D uncertain. CDR3 size: 16 residues. The germline V gene has CDR1 MNHNY and CDR2 SVGAGI (reference sequence). The V end was cut by 2 bases, the J end by 2 bases, with 10 bases between. The CDR3 spells CASSYADMTYNSPLHF. The CDR3 coding sequence is TGTGCCAGCAGTTACGCTGACATGACCTATAATTCACCCCTCCACTTT.

This clonotype appeared a few times. The rearrangement joins TRBV6-1 to TRBJ2-5; TRBD1 matches 9 bases. Matching the DNA end better, TRBJ2-7 makes the J call doubtful. Germline values: CDR1 MNHNS, CDR2 SASEGT. The CDR3 has 18 residues. The CDR3 DNA follows: TGTGCCAGCAGTGAAGCGCGGTGGGTTGGATTGGGACAGGGCGAGCAGTACTTC. It encodes CASSEARWVGLGQGEQYF.

About this clonotype itself: Germline is not matched at one junction end, which may reflect a read error. This chain uses TRBV3-1 with TRBJ2-5, with 7 bases lining up with TRBD1. The J call may be mistaken, given a closer DNA end match to TRBJ2-7. Per the germline V gene, CDR1 is LGHDT and CDR2 is YNNKEL (reference sequence). The CDR3 is made up of 15 amino acids. CDR3 sequence reads: CVSSRSRTGGYEQYF. CDR3 coding DNA: TGTGTCAGCAGCCGCAGCAGGACAGGCGGTTACGAGCAGTACTTC.

This clonotype has a handful of counts. This chain connects TRBV5-4 to TRBJ2-1, with 8 bases lining up with TRBD2. CDR1 is SGHNT, CDR2 YYREEE, per germline (reference sequence). V lost 4 bases and J lost 8; bases outside the gene matches: 5. The length of the CDR3 is 13 residues. The CDR3 DNA is TGTGCCAGCAGCGGGACTAGTAAGGATGAGCAGTTCTTC. It yields the protein CASSGTSKDEQFF.

The gene calls are TRBV20-1 and TRBJ1-5; weak D call: TRBD1 (6 bases). The germline V gene has CDR1 DFQATT and CDR2 SNEGSKA (reference sequence). The V gene lost 5 bases and the J gene lost 1 base, with 12 bases spanning the gap. This CDR3 contains 14 residues. The CDR3 sequence: CSASGTLSNQPQHF. CDR3 sequence (DNA): TGCAGTGCTTCCGGGACACTCAGCAATCAGCCCCAGCATTTT.

The gene calls are TRBV20-1 and TRBJ2-1, with TRBD2 matching 12 bases. Germline V gene lookup returns CDR1 DFQATT and CDR2 SNEGSKA (reference sequence). This CDR3 comprises 18 residues. The J segment lost 0 bases and the V segment lost 3 bases, leaving 9 bases of the junction unmatched. CDR3 sequence reads: CSASPLPSGRVSYNEQFF. In nucleotides, the CDR3 is TGCAGTGCTAGCCCCCTCCCTAGCGGGAGGGTCTCCTACAATGAGCAGTTCTTC.

This clonotype was detected a few times. The chain carries TRBV5-1 and TRBJ2-7; 7 bases match TRBD2. The J call may not be correct, given that the DNA end is closer to TRBJ2-5. The CDR3 is made up of 13 amino acids. Germline V gives CDR1 SGHRS, CDR2 YFSETQ. DNA for the CDR3: TGCGCCAGCAGCTCCGGGGGGATAAAGACCCAGTACTTC. Protein product: CASSSGGIKTQYF.

The chain uses TRBV4-1 and TRBJ2-1; 10 bases agree with TRBD2. The germline CDR1 and CDR2 sequences are MGHRA and YSYEKL. The CDR3 is 15 amino acids. J gave up 4 bases and V 3 bases, and 3 bases lay outside the gene matches. The CDR3 sequence is CASSHSGGLYNEQFF. The CDR3 nucleotides are TGCGCCAGCAGCCATAGCGGGGGGCTATACAATGAGCAGTTCTTC.

The chain couples TRBV10-3 to TRBJ2-4, with TRBD1 matching 7 bases. Germline V gene sequence: CDR1 ENHRY, CDR2 SYGVKD. There are 15 residues in the CDR3. Trimming took 4 bases from V and 1 from J; bases not matched to a gene: 4. CDR3 amino acids: CAISAEQGAKNIQYF. CDR3 DNA: TGTGCCATCAGTGCTGAACAGGGGGCCAAAAACATTCAGTACTTC.

The rearrangement joins TRBV6-1 to TRBJ2-5; D not resolved. The closer fit of TRBJ2-7 to the DNA end suggests the J call may be wrong. This CDR3 is 13 amino acids long. Per germline, CDR1 MNHNS and CDR2 SASEGT. The CDR3 sequence: CASSGRTWDEQYF. As DNA, the CDR3 is TGTGCCAGCAGTGGACGGACCTGGGACGAGCAGTACTTC.

This clonotype was detected only once. The V and J genes are TRBV5-6 and TRBJ2-7, with 11 bases matching TRBD2. The end of the DNA aligns better with TRBJ2-5, so the J call may be wrong. The CDR3 is made up of 16 amino acids. Germline V lookup: CDR1 SGHDT, CDR2 YYEEEE. CDR3 coding DNA: TGTGCCAGCAGCTTGGTGGGACTAGCGGCCAAAGAGACCCAGTACTTC. Encoded protein: CASSLVGLAAKETQYF.

CDR3 sequence: CSAREVGDQPQHF. The CDR3 coding sequence is TGCAGTGCTAGAGAAGTAGGGGATCAGCCCCAGCATTTT. This chain links TRBV20-1 with TRBJ1-5; a weak D match, TRBD1 (5 bases). V lost 0 bases and J lost 5, with 8 bases in between. CDR1 is DFQATT, CDR2 SNEGSKA, per germline (reference sequence). The CDR3 contains 13 residues.

This clonotype was seen more than once but under ten times. The chain has TRBV6-6 and TRBJ2-3; 11 bases match TRBD2. This CDR3 has 17 amino acids. With V trimmed by 2 bases and J by 5 bases, 9 bases remained unmatched. CDR1 is MNHNY, CDR2 SVGAGI, per germline (reference sequence). The CDR3 sequence: CASSYRIAGGPQDTQYF. CDR3 in DNA: TGTGCCAGCAGTTACCGGATAGCGGGAGGGCCGCAAGATACGCAGTATTTT.

DNA for the CDR3: TGTGCCAGCAGGCCTGGAGGGGAAAAACTGTTTTTT. Its protein product is CASRPGGEKLFF. The rearrangement links TRBV12-3 or TRBV12-4 to TRBJ1-4, with unresolved D. The CDR3 loop spans 12 amino acids. Trimming cost V 6 bases and J 8 bases, with 10 bases left between them.

V usage is TRBV5-1 and J usage is TRBJ2-7; D not resolved. This CDR3 spans 13 amino acids. V lost 0 bases and J 5 bases, leaving 9 bases between the germline ends. Germline V gene lookup returns CDR1 SGHRS and CDR2 YFSETQ. The CDR3 DNA follows: TGCGCCAGCAGCTTGGGGGCGAAGAACGAGCAGTACTTC. Translation gives CASSLGAKNEQYF.

The J gene is TRBJ2-5, the V gene TRBV13; D possibly corresponds to TRBD1 (6 bases). The CDR3 loop spans 14 amino acids. Germline CDR1 and CDR2: PRHDT and FYEKMQ (reference sequence). V gave up 0 bases and J gave up 5 bases, with 10 bases separating them. The CDR3 region is CASSLGRGLETQYF. The DNA of the CDR3 is TGTGCCAGCAGCTTAGGCAGGGGCTTGGAGACCCAGTACTTC.

The table lists this clonotype with many counts. The gene calls are TRBV4-2 and TRBJ1-4; D perhaps matches TRBD1 (5 bases). With 2 bases removed from V and 5 bases from J, the gap between germline ends came to 9 bases. The CDR3 is 14 amino acids. Germline assignment: CDR1 LGHNA and CDR2 YNFKEQ. The CDR3: CASSQFRANEKLFF. The CDR3 region has the DNA TGTGCCAGCAGCCAATTCAGGGCGAATGAAAAACTGTTTTTT.